The 3 T cell receptor beta chains reported below all come from one sample, sequenced in a study of monozygotic twins with inflammatory bowel disease. TCRdb reanalyzed the 5' RACE reads, giving one entry per CDR3 protein sequence and no DNA. The specimen's table records about 380,000 distinct CDR3 sequences. Specimen: blood. These receptors all stem from a human donor with ulcerative colitis or Crohn's disease, or a healthy co-twin of an affected twin (not recorded which).

The chain couples TRBV20-1 to TRBJ2-6; TCRdb's assignment of TRBD1 cannot be checked, as there is no DNA. In germline, CDR1 is DFQATT, CDR2 SNEGSKA (reference sequence). This CDR3 has 17 amino acids. The CDR3 loop reads CSARVGTKFSGANVLTF.

The chain recombines TRBV5-6 with TRBJ2-7. There are 15 residues in the CDR3. The V gene's germline CDR1 is SGHDT and CDR2 YYEEEE. Here the CDR3 reads CASSLKVRTSYEQYF. The full variable domain, with the rest looked up from reference TRBV5-6 and TRBJ2-7, is DAGVTQSPTHLIKTRGQQVTLRCSPKSGHDTVSWYQQALGQGPQFIFQYYEEEERQRGNFPDRFSGHQFPNYSSELNVNALLLGDSALYLCASSLKVRTSYEQYFGPGTRLTVT.

The chain recombines TRBV6-2 or TRBV6-3 with TRBJ1-6. Germline assignment: CDR1 MNHEY and CDR2 SVGEGT. The CDR3 has 13 residues. Here the CDR3 reads CASSPSNLWALHF.